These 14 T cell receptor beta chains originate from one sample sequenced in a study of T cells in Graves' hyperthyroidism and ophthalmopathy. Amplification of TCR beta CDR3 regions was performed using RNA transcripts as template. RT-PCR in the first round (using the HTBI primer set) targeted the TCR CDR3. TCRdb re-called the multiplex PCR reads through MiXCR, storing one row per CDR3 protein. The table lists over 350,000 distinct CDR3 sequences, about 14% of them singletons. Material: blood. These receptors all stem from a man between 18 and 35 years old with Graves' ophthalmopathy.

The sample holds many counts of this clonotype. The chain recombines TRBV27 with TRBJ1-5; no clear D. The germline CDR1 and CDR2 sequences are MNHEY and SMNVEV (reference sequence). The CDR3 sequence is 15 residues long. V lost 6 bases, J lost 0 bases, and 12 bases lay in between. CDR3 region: CASRPDTYSNQPQHF. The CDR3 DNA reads TGTGCCAGCAGACCCGACACTTATAGCAATCAGCCCCAGCATTTT.

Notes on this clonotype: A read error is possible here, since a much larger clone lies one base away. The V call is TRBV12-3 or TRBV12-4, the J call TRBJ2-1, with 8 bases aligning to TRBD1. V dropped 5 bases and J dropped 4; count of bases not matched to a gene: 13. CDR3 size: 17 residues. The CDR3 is CASSMAQGQAIYNEQFF. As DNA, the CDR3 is TGTGCCAGCAGTATGGCCCAGGGACAGGCCATATACAATGAGCAGTTCTTC.

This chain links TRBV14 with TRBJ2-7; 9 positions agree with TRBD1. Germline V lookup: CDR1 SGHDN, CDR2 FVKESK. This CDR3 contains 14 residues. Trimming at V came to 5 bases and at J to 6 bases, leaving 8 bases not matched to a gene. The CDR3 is CASSFRDRVVEQYF. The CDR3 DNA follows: TGTGCCAGCAGCTTCCGGGACAGGGTGGTCGAGCAGTACTTC.

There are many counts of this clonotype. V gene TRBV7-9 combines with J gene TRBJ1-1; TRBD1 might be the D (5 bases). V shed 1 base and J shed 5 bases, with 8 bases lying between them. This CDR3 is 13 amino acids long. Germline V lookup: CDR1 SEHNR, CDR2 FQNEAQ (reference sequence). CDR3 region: CASSLEGSTEAFF. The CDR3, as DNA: TGTGCCAGCAGCTTAGAGGGGAGTACTGAAGCTTTCTTT. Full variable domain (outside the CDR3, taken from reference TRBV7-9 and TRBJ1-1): DTGVSQNPRHKITKRGQNVTFRCDPISEHNRLYWYRQTLGQGPEFLTYFQNEAQLEKSRLLSDRFSAERPKGSFSTLEIQRTEQGDSAMYLCASSLEGSTEAFFGQGTRLTVV.

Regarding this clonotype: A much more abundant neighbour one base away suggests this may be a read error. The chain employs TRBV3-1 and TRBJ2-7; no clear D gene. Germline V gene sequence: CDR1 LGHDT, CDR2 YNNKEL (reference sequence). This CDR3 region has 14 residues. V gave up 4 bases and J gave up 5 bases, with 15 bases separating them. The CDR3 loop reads CASSPKTESHEQYF. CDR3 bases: TGTGCCAGCAGCCCGAAGACGGAGTCCCACGAGCAGTACTTC.

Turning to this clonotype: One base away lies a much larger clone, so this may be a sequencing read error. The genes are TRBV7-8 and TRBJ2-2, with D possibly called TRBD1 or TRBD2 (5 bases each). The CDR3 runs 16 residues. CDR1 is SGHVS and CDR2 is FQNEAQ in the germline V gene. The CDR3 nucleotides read TGTGCCAGCAGCTTAGGAGGCCCCGGGGCCACCGGGGAGCTGCTTTTT. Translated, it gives CASSLGGPGATGELLF.

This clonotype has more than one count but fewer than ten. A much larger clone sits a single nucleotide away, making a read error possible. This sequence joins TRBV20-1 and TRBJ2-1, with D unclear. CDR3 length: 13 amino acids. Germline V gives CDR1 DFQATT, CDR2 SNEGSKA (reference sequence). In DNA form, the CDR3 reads TGCAGTGCTAGAGATTCCATGGTCAATGAGCAGTCCTTC. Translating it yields CSARDSMVNEQSF.

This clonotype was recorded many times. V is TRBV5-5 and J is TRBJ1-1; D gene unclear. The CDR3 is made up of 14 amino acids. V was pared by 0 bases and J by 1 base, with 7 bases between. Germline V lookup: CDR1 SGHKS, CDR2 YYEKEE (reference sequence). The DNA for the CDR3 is TGTGCCAGCAGCTTGGGGTACGAGAACACTGAAGCTTTCTTT. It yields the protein CASSLGYENTEAFF.

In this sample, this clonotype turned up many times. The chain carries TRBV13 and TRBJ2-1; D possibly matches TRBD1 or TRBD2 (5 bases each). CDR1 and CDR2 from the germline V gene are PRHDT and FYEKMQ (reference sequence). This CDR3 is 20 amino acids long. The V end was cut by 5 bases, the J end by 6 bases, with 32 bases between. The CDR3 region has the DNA TGTGCCAGCAGCCGCATCAAACCAACGAACGACATGCCGAGGGGCAATGAGCAGTTCTTC. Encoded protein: CASSRIKPTNDMPRGNEQFF.

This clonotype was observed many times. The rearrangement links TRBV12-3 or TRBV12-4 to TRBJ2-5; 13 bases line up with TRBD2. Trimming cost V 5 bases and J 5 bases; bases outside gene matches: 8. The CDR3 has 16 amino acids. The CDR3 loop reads CASSPSLAGGQETQYF. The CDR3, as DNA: TGTGCCAGCAGTCCGTCACTAGCGGGGGGGCAGGAGACCCAGTACTTC.

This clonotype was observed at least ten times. The CDR3 here is CASSPGQGTSPLHF. The CDR3 bases are TGTGCCAGCTCACCAGGGCAGGGGACTTCACCCCTCCACTTT. The chain couples TRBV18 to TRBJ1-6; weak D call: TRBD1 (6 bases). Per the germline V gene, CDR1 is KGHSH and CDR2 is LQKENI. The CDR3 is 14 residues long. The ends were cut back, 2 bases at V and 9 bases at J, with 11 bases in the middle.

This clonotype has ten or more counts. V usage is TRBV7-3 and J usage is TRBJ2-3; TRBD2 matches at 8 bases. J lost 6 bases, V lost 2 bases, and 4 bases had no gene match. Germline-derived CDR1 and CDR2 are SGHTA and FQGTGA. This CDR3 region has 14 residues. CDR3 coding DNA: TGTGCCAGCAGCTTAGCGGGAGGCGGGGATACGCAGTATTTT. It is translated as CASSLAGGGDTQYF. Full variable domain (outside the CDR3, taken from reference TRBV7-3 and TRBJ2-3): GAGVSQTPSNKVTEKGKYVELRCDPISGHTALYWYRQSLGQGPEFLIYFQGTGAADDSGLPNDRFFAVRPEGSVSTLKIQRTERGDSAVYLCASSLAGGGDTQYFGPGTRLTVL.

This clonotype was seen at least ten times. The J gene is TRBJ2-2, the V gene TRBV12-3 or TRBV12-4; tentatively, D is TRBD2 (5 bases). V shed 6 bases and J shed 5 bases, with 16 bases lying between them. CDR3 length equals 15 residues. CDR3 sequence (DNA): TGTGCCAGCAGGATCAGAGCGGTGGAGACCGGGGAGCTGTTTTTT. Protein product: CASRIRAVETGELFF.

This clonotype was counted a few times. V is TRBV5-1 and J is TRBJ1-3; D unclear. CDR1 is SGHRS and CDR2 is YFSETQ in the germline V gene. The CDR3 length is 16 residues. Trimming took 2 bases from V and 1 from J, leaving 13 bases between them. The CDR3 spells CASSFRGILSGNTIYF. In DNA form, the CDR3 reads TGCGCCAGCAGCTTTCGGGGTATCCTATCTGGAAACACCATATATTTT.